The source of this TCR beta chain is a study of metastatic and nonmetastatic thyroid tumors. As regards this clone: Relative to the germline gene, one junction end is altered; a read error may explain this.

Ahead of thyroid surgery, no patient had received treatment of any kind. Authors' methods: Clinicopathological groups of papillary thyroid cancer showed CDR3 differences that were used to build a distant-metastasis classifier. TCRdb re-clonotyped the PCR reads through MiXCR. The V and J calls come from TCRdb's annotation, not from the publication. This sample carries some 46,000 clones, approximately 26% of them seen once, and the ten largest clones take around 3.2%. CDR1 is SGHNT, CDR2 YENEEA, per germline. The CDR3 runs 12 residues. This receptor was taken from a male donor with papillary thyroid cancer or a benign thyroid nodule (not recorded which). Some clones in this sample may be carry-over from other donors' samples. Input material: blood. This chain links TRBV11-3 with TRBJ1-2; unclear D gene. The CDR3 nucleotides are TGTGTCAGCAGCACTCGGCCCAATGGCTACACCTTC. The encoded protein is CVSSTRPNGYTF.